This T cell receptor beta chain was documented in a study of T cells after yellow fever vaccination. TCRdb reanalysed the 5' RACE reads using MiXCR and keeps one entry per CDR3 protein. The profile covers 500,000 to 700,000 distinct CDR3 sequences, with 15% to 20% appearing a single time and about 13% taken by the ten largest. Remarks on this clonotype: Its specificity is not known.

V trimming: 4 bases; J trimming: 10 bases; junction bases outside the gene matches: 6. From germline, CDR1 is LGHNA and CDR2 YNFKEQ. The CDR3 runs 14 residues. Whole-study findings and limits: Post-booster samples contained most primary-vaccination clones (approximately 95% CD4, approximately 88% CD8).

V gene TRBV4-2 combines with J gene TRBJ2-1; 11 positions match TRBD2. The receptor's source is a man in his thirties or forties who received the YFV17D yellow fever vaccine. Sequencing was performed on PBMCs, taken 15 days after the yellow fever booster vaccination. CDR3 in amino acids: CASSPGLAGLEQFF. The DNA for the CDR3 is TGTGCCAGCAGCCCCGGACTAGCGGGCCTGGAGCAGTTCTTC.